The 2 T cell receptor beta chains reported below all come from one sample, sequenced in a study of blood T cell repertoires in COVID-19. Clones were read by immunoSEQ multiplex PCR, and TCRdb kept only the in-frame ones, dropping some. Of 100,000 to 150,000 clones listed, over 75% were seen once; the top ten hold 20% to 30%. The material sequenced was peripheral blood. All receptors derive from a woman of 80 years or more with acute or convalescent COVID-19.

This CDR3 is CASSLEGRIFYGYTF. As DNA, the CDR3 is TGTGCCAGCAGCTTGGAGGGACGGATTTTCTATGGCTACACCTTC. V is TRBV7-2 and J is TRBJ1-2; a weak D match, TRBD1 (5 bases). The CDR3 consists of 15 residues. From germline, CDR1 is SGHTA and CDR2 FQGNSA. V lost 3 bases to trimming and J lost 4 bases, with 15 bases between them.

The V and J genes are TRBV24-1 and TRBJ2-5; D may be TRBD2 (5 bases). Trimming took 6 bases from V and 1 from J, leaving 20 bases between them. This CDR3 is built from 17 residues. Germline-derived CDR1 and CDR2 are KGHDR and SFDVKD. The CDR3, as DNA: TGTGCCACCAGTAATGGACTCTGGAAGGTGGCCCAAGAGACCCAGTACTTC. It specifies CATSNGLWKVAQETQYF.